This passage covers 19 T cell receptor beta chains from one sample sequenced in a study of blood T cell repertoires in COVID-19. Sequencing was performed with immunoSEQ multiplex PCR; in TCRdb, only in-frame clones are kept and a portion is missing. The sample shows 200,000 to 300,000 clones, over 75% of them seen only once. Sequences were obtained from peripheral blood. These receptors came from a human donor in a cohort sampled during active COVID-19.

The J gene is TRBJ2-5, the V gene TRBV9, with 13 bases lining up with TRBD2. The ends lost 3 bases at V and 5 bases at J; junction bases unmatched: 7. This CDR3 region has 16 residues. Germline lookup yields CDR1 SGDLS and CDR2 YYNGEE. CDR3 amino acids: CASSAGTSGMGETQYF. The CDR3 coding sequence is TGTGCCAGCAGCGCCGGGACTAGCGGGATGGGGGAGACCCAGTACTTC.

This chain uses TRBV10-3 with TRBJ2-7; D ambiguous. Germline V lookup: CDR1 ENHRY, CDR2 SYGVKD. The V and J ends lost 4 bases and 9 bases respectively, with 10 bases between them. The CDR3 extends over 11 amino acids. This CDR3 reads CAISGSYWQYF. The CDR3 DNA sequence: TGTGCCATCAGTGGGTCTTACTGGCAGTACTTC.

The chain joins TRBV6-5 to TRBJ2-5, with D perhaps matching TRBD2 (6 bases). Germline CDR1 reads MNHEY; CDR2 reads SVGAGI. Trimming cost V 7 bases and J 2 bases, with 17 bases left between them. The CDR3 is made up of 15 amino acids. CDR3 residues: CASTRDGGWQETQYF. The CDR3, as DNA: TGTGCCAGCACCAGAGATGGGGGGTGGCAAGAGACCCAGTACTTC.

V usage is TRBV5-1 and J usage is TRBJ2-7, with D maybe TRBD2 (5 bases). Germline CDR1 is SGHRS and CDR2 is YFSETQ. The CDR3 is 13 amino acids. Trimming stripped 4 bases from V and 5 bases from J, with 13 bases between. The CDR3: CASSPFYGNEQYF. The DNA of the CDR3 is TGCGCCAGCAGCCCATTCTACGGGAACGAGCAGTACTTC. Full variable domain (missing parts from reference TRBV5-1 and TRBJ2-7): KAGVTQTPRYLIKTRGQQVTLSCSPISGHRSVSWYQQTPGQGLQFLFEYFSETQRNKGNFPGRFSGRQFSNSRSEMNVSTLELGDSALYLCASSPFYGNEQYFGPGTRLTVT.

The chain couples TRBV5-1 to TRBJ1-2; TRBD1 aligns across 7 bases. Per germline, CDR1 SGHRS and CDR2 YFSETQ. Losses at the gene ends were 0 bases for V and 4 bases for J; bases not matched to a gene: 6. The CDR3 consists of 15 residues. Written as DNA, the CDR3 is TGCGCCAGCAGCTTGGGGACAGGTAACCCCTATGGCTACACCTTC. Its translation: CASSLGTGNPYGYTF.

This chain uses TRBV28 with TRBJ1-2; D possibly corresponds to TRBD1 (6 bases). This CDR3 spans 14 amino acids. The ends were cut back, 5 bases at V and 0 bases at J, with 10 bases in the middle. Germline-derived CDR1 and CDR2 are MDHEN and SYDVKM. CDR3 in DNA: TGTGCCAGCAGTCACCAGGGGACTAACTATGGCTACACCTTC. Its translation: CASSHQGTNYGYTF.

This chain connects TRBV2 to TRBJ1-5; the match to TRBD1 covers 9 bases. The germline V gene has CDR1 SNHLY and CDR2 FYNNEI. The ends lost 5 bases at V and 1 base at J; junction bases unmatched: 6. The CDR3 extends over 16 amino acids. The CDR3 reads CASSSKTGGSNQPQHF. CDR3 nucleotides: TGTGCCAGCAGTTCAAAGACAGGGGGAAGCAATCAGCCCCAGCATTTT.

The chain carries TRBV5-1 and TRBJ2-3, with D perhaps matching TRBD1 (6 bases). The CDR3 totals 14 residues. Per the germline V gene, CDR1 is SGHRS and CDR2 is YFSETQ. V shed 8 bases and J shed 2 bases, with 15 bases lying between them. DNA for the CDR3: TGCGCCAGTGAGACAGGAAGCGCCACAGATACGCAGTATTTT. Translated, it gives CASETGSATDTQYF.

The chain links TRBV5-4 to TRBJ1-4, with 7 bases fitting TRBD1. Germline CDR1 and CDR2: SGHNT and YYREEE (reference sequence). This CDR3 has 14 amino acids. The V segment lost 3 bases and the J segment 2 bases; nucleotides outside the gene matches: 1. The CDR3 loop is CASSSGGTNEKLFF. The CDR3 bases are TGTGCCAGCAGCTCAGGGGGTACTAATGAAAAACTGTTTTTT.

The rearrangement uses TRBV7-8 and TRBJ1-2; D is unclear. The CDR3 totals 14 residues. The germline V gene encodes CDR1 SGHVS and CDR2 FQNEAQ. Trimming cost V 0 bases and J 3 bases, with 8 bases left between them. The CDR3 spells CASSLAPGDYGYTF. CDR3 DNA: TGTGCCAGCAGCTTAGCGCCGGGTGACTATGGCTACACCTTC.

V and J are TRBV14 and TRBJ2-5, with D hard to call. The germline V gene encodes CDR1 SGHDN and CDR2 FVKESK. This CDR3 spans 13 amino acids. V was shortened by 7 bases and J by 0 bases, with 9 bases between the two germline ends. The CDR3 here is CASNAEYQETQYF. The CDR3 coding sequence is TGTGCCAGCAACGCTGAGTACCAAGAGACCCAGTACTTC.

The chain combines TRBV24-1 with TRBJ1-2; D unclear. CDR3 length equals 13 residues. The V end lost 3 bases, the J end lost 3 bases, and 7 bases lay between the germline ends. Germline V gene sequence: CDR1 KGHDR, CDR2 SFDVKD. For the CDR3, the DNA is TGTGCCACCAGTGATACAAACGACTATGGCTACACCTTC. Amino acid sequence: CATSDTNDYGYTF.

This sequence joins TRBV5-8 and TRBJ2-5, with 13 positions matching TRBD2. There are 16 residues in the CDR3. After removal of 0 bases from V and 5 bases from J, the junction contained 4 bases not matched to a gene. Germline V CDR1 and CDR2: SGHTS, YDEGEE. The CDR3 DNA reads TGTGCCAGCAGCTTGGGACTAGCGGGAGGTGGTGAGACCCAGTACTTC. Amino acids: CASSLGLAGGGETQYF.

The rearrangement joins TRBV2 to TRBJ2-7; maybe TRBD1 (5 bases). This CDR3 spans 12 amino acids. V gave up 3 bases and J gave up 7 bases, with 10 bases separating them. CDR1 is SNHLY and CDR2 is FYNNEI in the germline V gene. The CDR3 loop is CASSDDSGEQYF. The CDR3 nucleotides are TGTGCCAGCAGTGATGACAGTGGGGAGCAGTACTTC.

The J gene is TRBJ1-2, the V gene TRBV5-1; TRBD1 matches 8 bases. CDR1 is SGHRS and CDR2 is YFSETQ in the germline V gene. This CDR3 region has 15 residues. The V segment lost 2 bases and the J segment 6 bases; nucleotides outside the gene matches: 9. CDR3 DNA sequence: TGCGCCAGCAGCTTTCAGGGGGCGCTTTATAATGGCTACACCTTC. It translates to CASSFQGALYNGYTF.

The chain recombines TRBV20-1 with TRBJ1-5; 9 bases are a match to TRBD1. Germline CDR1 and CDR2: DFQATT and SNEGSKA (reference sequence). The CDR3 has 17 amino acids. V shed 3 bases and J 1 base; nucleotides not matched to a gene: 10. CDR3 residues: CSASPLTGGKSNQPQHF. The CDR3 DNA follows: TGCAGTGCTAGTCCGTTGACAGGGGGGAAAAGCAATCAGCCCCAGCATTTT.

Note on this clone: The junction departs from germline at one end; a sequencing error may be responsible. The chain uses TRBV7-7 and TRBJ1-2; D gene unclear. Germline CDR1 reads SSHAT; CDR2 reads FNYEAQ (reference sequence). The CDR3 sequence is 15 residues long. CDR3 in amino acids: CASSPLRGFNYGYTF. Written as DNA, the CDR3 is TGTGCTAGCAGCCCCTTACGGGGATTTAACTATGGCTACACCTTC.

Turning to this clone: Its ends do not fully match the called genes, so a read error is possible. The chain is built from TRBV7-9 and TRBJ2-2; 9 positions match TRBD2. There are 17 residues in the CDR3. Per germline, CDR1 SEHNR and CDR2 FQNEAQ (reference sequence). The chain's CDR3 is CASSLYGGGAYTGELFF. The CDR3 DNA sequence: TGCGCCAGCAGCTTATATGGCGGGGGGGCCTACACCGGGGAGCTGTTTTTT.

The rearrangement joins TRBV5-1 to TRBJ1-6; weak D call: TRBD1 (6 bases). Germline CDR1 and CDR2: SGHRS and YFSETQ. Trimming left V 0 bases short and J 10 bases short, with 11 bases between. CDR3 length: 14 residues. CDR3 DNA sequence: TGCGCCAGCAGCTTGGGTCAGGGGTGGTCACCCCTCCACTTT. Its protein is CASSLGQGWSPLHF.